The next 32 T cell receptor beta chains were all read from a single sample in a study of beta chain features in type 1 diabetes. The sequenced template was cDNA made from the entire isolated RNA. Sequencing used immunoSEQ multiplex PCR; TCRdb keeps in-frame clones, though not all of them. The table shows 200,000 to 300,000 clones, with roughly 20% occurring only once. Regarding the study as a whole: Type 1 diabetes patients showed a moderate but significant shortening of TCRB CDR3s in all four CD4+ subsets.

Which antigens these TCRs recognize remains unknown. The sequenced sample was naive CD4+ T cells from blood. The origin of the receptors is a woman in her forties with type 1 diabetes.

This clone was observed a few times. The CDR3 DNA is TGTGCCAGCTCACCGCTTGGTCTGGGGACAGGGACAGACTATGGCTACACCTTC. Its protein product is CASSPLGLGTGTDYGYTF. The V gene is TRBV18, the J gene TRBJ1-2; TRBD1 matches 9 bases. Germline assignment: CDR1 KGHSH and CDR2 LQKENI. The CDR3 contains 18 residues. V shed 3 bases and J 3 bases; nucleotides not matched to a gene: 14.

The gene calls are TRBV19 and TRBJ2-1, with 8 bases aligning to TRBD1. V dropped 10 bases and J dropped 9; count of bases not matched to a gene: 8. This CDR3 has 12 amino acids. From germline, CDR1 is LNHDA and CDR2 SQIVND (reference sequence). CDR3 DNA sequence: TGTGCCACCGGACAGGGCAGGGCTGAGCAGTTCTTC. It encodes CATGQGRAEQFF.

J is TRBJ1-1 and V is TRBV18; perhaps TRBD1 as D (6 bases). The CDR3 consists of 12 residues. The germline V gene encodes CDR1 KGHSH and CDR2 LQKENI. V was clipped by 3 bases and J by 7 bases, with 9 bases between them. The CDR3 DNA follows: TGTGCCAGCTCACCGGACAGCTATGAAGCTTTCTTT. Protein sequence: CASSPDSYEAFF.

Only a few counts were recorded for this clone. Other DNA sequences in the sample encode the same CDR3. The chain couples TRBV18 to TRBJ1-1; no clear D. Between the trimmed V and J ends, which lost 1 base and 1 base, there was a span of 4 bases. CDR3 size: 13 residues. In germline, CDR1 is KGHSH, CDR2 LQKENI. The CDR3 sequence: CASSPRQNTEAFF. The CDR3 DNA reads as TGTGCCAGCTCACCACGGCAGAACACTGAAGCTTTCTTT.

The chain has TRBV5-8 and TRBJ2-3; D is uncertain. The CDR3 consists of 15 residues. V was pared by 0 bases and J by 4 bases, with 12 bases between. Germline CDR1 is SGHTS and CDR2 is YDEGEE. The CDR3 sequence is CASSLAMVAPDTQYF. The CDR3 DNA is TGTGCCAGCAGCTTGGCCATGGTAGCCCCAGATACGCAGTATTTT.

The CDR3 nucleotides read TGTGCCAGCAGTTCTTGGAACATTGGAGACACTGAAGCTTTCTTT. Protein: CASSSWNIGDTEAFF. The chain couples TRBV6-5 to TRBJ1-1; D uncertain. Germline lookup yields CDR1 MNHEY and CDR2 SVGAGI. The V end was cut by 4 bases, the J end by 3 bases, with 15 bases between. The CDR3 covers 15 residues.

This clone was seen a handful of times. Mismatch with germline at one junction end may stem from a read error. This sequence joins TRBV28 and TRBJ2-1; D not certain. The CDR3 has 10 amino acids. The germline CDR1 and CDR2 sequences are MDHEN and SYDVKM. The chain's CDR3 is CASGLREQFF. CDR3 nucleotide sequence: TGTGCCAGCGGTTTACGGGAGCAGTTCTTC.

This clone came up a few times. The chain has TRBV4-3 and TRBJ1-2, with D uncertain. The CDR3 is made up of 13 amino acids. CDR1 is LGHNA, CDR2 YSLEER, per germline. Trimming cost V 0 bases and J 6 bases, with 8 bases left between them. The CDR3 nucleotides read TGCGCCAGCAGCCAAGATCCGAGTGATGGCTACACCTTC. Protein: CASSQDPSDGYTF.

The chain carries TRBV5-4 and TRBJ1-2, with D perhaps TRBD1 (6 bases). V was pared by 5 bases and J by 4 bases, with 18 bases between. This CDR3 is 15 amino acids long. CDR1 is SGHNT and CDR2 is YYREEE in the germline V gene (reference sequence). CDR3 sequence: CASRPLQTGPYGYTF. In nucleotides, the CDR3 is TGTGCCAGCAGACCTCTTCAAACAGGGCCCTATGGCTACACCTTC.

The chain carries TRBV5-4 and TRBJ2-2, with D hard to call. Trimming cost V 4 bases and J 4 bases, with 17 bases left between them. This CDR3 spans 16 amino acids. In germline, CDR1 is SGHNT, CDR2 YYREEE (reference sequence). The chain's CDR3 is CASSEPQTRGTGELFF. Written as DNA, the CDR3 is TGTGCCAGCAGCGAACCTCAAACGCGAGGCACCGGGGAGCTGTTTTTT.

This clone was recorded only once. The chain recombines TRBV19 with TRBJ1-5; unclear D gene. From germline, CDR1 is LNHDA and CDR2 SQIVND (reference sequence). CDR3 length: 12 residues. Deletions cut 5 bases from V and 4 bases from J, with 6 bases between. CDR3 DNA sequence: TGTGCCAGTAGTCCCCATAATCAGCCCCAGCATTTT. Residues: CASSPHNQPQHF.

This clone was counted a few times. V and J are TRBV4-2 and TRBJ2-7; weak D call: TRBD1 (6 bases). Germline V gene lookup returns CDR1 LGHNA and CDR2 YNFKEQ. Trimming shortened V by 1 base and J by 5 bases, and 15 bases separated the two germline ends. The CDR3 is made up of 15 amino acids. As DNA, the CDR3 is TGTGCCAGCAGCCAAGGCCGGACAGATCGCCACGAGCAGTACTTC. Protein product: CASSQGRTDRHEQYF.

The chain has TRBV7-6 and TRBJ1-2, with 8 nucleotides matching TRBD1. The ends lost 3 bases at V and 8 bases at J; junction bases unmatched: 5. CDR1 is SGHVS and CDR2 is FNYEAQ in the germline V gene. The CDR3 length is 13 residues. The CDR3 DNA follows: TGTGCCAGCAGCTTCCTTGGACAGGGCGGCTACACCTTC. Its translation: CASSFLGQGGYTF. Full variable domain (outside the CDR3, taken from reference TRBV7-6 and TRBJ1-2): GAGVSQSPRYKVTKRGQDVALRCDPISGHVSLYWYRQALGQGPEFLTYFNYEAQQDKSGLPNDRFSAERPEGSISTLTIQRTEQRDSAMYRCASSFLGQGGYTFGSGTRLTVV.

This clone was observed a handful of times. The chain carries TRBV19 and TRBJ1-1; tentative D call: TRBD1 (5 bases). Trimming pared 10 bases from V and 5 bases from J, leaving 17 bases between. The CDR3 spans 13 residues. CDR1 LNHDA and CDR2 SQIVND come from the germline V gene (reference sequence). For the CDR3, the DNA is TGTGCCACCGTAGGGGAAGAAAGGACTGAAGCTTTCTTT. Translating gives CATVGEERTEAFF.

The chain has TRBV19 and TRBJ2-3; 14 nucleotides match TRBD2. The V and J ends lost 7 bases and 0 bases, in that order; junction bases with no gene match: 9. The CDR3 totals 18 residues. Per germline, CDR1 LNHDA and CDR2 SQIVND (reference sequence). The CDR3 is CASTPGLAGGSSTDTQYF. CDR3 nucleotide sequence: TGTGCCAGTACCCCAGGACTAGCGGGGGGCTCTAGCACAGATACGCAGTATTTT.

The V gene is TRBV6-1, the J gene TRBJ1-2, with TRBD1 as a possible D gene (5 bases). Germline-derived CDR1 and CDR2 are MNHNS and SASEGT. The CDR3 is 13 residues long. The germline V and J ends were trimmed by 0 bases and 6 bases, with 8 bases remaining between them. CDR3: CASSEAGADGYTF. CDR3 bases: TGTGCCAGCAGTGAAGCTGGGGCGGATGGCTACACCTTC.

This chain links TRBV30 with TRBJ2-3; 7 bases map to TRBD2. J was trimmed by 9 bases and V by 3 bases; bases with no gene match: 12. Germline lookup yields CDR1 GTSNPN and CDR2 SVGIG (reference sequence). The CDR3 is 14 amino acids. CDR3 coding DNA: TGTGCCTGGAGCCGGGGGGTCGGTACTGGGACGCAGTATTTT. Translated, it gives CAWSRGVGTGTQYF.

CDR3 in amino acids: CSVERKAGGEQYF. In DNA, the CDR3 is TGCAGCGTTGAAAGGAAGGCAGGGGGCGAGCAGTACTTC. The chain is built from TRBV29-1 and TRBJ2-7; 7 bases are a match to TRBD1. Trimming took 2 bases from V and 6 from J; bases not matched to a gene: 7. Germline V gene sequence: CDR1 SQVTM, CDR2 ANQGSEA. The CDR3 runs 13 residues.

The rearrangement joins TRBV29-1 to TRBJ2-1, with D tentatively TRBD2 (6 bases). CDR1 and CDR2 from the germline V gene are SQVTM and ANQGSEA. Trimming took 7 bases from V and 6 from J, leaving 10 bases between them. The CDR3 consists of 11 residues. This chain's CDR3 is CSAGRFNEQFF. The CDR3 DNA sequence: TGCAGCGCCGGGAGATTCAATGAGCAGTTCTTC.

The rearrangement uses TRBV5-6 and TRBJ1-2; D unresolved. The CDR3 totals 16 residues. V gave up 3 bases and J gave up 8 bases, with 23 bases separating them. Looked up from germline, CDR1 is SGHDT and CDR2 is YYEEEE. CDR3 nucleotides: TGTGCCAGCAGCTCTCGGCGAAGCGGTCCAGTGGGAGGCTACACCTTC. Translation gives CASSSRRSGPVGGYTF.

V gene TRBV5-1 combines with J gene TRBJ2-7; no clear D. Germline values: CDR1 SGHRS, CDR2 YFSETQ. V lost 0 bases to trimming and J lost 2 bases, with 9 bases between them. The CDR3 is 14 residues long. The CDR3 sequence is CASSLAVSPYEQYF. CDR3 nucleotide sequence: TGCGCCAGCAGCTTGGCCGTTAGTCCCTACGAGCAGTACTTC.

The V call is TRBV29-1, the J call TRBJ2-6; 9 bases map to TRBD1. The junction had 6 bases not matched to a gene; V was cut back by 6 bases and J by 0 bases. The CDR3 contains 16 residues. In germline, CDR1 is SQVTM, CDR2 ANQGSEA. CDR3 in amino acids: CSVRTGEPSGANVLTF. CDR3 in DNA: TGCAGCGTACGGACAGGGGAGCCCTCTGGGGCCAACGTCCTGACTTTC.

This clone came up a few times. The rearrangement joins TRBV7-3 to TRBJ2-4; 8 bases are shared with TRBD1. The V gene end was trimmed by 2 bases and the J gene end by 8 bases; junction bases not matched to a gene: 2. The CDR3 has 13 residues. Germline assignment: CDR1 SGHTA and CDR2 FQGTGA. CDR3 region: CASSLDRGDIQYF. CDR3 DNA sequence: TGTGCCAGCAGCTTAGACAGGGGAGACATTCAGTACTTC. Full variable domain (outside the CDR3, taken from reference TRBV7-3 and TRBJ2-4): GAGVSQTPSNKVTEKGKYVELRCDPISGHTALYWYRQSLGQGPEFLIYFQGTGAADDSGLPNDRFFAVRPEGSVSTLKIQRTERGDSAVYLCASSLDRGDIQYFGAGTRLSVL.

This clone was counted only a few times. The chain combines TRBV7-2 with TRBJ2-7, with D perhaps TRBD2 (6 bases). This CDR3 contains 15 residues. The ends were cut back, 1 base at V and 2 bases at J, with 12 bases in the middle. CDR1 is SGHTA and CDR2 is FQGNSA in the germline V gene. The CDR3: CASSLGSGPTYEQYF. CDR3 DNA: TGTGCCAGCAGCTTAGGCAGCGGGCCCACCTACGAGCAGTACTTC.

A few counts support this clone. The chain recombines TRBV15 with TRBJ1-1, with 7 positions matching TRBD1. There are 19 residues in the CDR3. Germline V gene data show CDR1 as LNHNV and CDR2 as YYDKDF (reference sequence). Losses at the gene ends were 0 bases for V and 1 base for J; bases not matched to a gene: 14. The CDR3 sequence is CATSRDRGRGRAENTEAFF. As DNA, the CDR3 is TGTGCCACCAGCAGAGATAGGGGGCGGGGCAGGGCTGAGAACACTGAAGCTTTCTTT.

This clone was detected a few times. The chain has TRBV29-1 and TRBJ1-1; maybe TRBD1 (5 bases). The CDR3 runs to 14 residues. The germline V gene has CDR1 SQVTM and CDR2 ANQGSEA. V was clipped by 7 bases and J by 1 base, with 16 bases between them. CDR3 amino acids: CSASVRASNTEAFF. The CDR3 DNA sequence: TGCAGCGCATCAGTCAGGGCTTCGAACACTGAAGCTTTCTTT.

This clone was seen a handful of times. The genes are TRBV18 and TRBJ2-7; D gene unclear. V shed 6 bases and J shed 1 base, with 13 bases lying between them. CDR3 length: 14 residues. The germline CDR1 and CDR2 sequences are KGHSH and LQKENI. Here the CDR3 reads CASSPTTPSYEQYF. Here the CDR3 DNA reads TGTGCCAGCTCTCCGACGACACCTTCCTACGAGCAGTACTTC.

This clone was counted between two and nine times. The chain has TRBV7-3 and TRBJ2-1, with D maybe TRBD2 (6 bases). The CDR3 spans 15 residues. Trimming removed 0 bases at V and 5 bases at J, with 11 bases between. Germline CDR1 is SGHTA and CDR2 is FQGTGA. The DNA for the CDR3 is TGTGCCAGCAGCTTAACAGGAGGGGAGGACAATGAGCAGTTCTTC. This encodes CASSLTGGEDNEQFF.

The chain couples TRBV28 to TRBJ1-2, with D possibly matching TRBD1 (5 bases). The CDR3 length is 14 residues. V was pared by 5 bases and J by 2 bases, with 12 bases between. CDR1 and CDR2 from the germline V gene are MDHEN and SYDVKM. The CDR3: CASSPAGPNYGYTF. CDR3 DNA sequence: TGTGCCAGCAGTCCCGCGGGGCCGAACTATGGCTACACCTTC.

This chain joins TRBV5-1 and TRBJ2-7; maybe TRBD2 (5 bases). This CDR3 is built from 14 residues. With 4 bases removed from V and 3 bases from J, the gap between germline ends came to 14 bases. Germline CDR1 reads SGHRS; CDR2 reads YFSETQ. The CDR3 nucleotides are TGCGCCAGCAGCCGGGGAGCTGAACTCTACGAGCAGTACTTC. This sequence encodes CASSRGAELYEQYF.

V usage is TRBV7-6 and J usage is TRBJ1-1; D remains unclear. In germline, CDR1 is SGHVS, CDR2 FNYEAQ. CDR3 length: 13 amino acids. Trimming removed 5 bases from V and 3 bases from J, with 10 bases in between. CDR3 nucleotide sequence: TGTGCCAGCAGCACCCAACGAGACACTGAAGCTTTCTTT. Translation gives CASSTQRDTEAFF.

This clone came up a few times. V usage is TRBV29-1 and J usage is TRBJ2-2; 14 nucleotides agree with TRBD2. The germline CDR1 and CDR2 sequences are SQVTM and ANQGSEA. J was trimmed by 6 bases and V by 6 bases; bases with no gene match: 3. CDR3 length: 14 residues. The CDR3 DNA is TGCAGCGTGGGACTAGCGGGAGACTCCGGGGAGCTGTTTTTT. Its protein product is CSVGLAGDSGELFF.